The 19 T cell receptor beta chains below all came from one sample that was sequenced in a study of shared clonotypes between healthy human individuals. Some clones are missing from TCRdb's copy, which holds only in-frame ones; the method was immunoSEQ multiplex PCR. The sample consists of about a million clones, around 74% of them appearing once. Sequenced sample: memory CD4+ T cells sorted from blood. The subset denotes: CD45RA-negative fraction. Receptor source: a man aged 18 to 29 in good health.

The chain carries TRBV30 and TRBJ1-3; TRBD1 aligns across 8 bases. V was clipped by 7 bases and J by 3 bases; unmatched bases: 5. The CDR3 is 13 residues long. Germline assignment: CDR1 GTSNPN and CDR2 SVGIG (reference sequence). The chain's CDR3 is CAYTGGFGNTIYF. Written as DNA, the CDR3 is TGTGCCTACACAGGGGGATTTGGAAACACCATATATTTT.

This sequence joins TRBV28 and TRBJ2-3, with D perhaps matching TRBD1 (7 bases). V was cut by 5 bases and J by 5 bases, with 17 bases left in between. Looked up from germline, CDR1 is MDHEN and CDR2 is SYDVKM. The CDR3 totals 15 residues. CDR3 coding DNA: TGTGCCAGCAGTCCCGGGGCAGGGGGACTAGATACGCAGTATTTT. It is translated as CASSPGAGGLDTQYF.

The V call is TRBV5-1, the J call TRBJ1-2, with 9 nucleotides matching TRBD1. J gave up 1 base and V 9 bases, and 4 bases lay outside the gene matches. CDR1 is SGHRS and CDR2 is YFSETQ in the germline V gene. CDR3 length: 13 amino acids. CDR3 in amino acids: CAIRQGDNYGYTF. CDR3 DNA: TGCGCCATCCGACAGGGGGATAACTATGGCTACACCTTC.

A note on this clone: Additional DNA sequences in this sample encode the identical CDR3. The CDR3 nucleotides read TGTGCCAGCAGCGTAGATGGGGGGGGCACAGATACGCAGTATTTT. Translating it yields CASSVDGGGTDTQYF. The rearrangement joins TRBV9 to TRBJ2-3, with 7 bases lining up with TRBD2. The CDR3 runs 15 residues. J gave up 1 base and V 0 bases, and 2 bases lay outside the gene matches. Germline V CDR1 and CDR2: SGDLS, YYNGEE.

The CDR3 spells CASSEARLADRKAFF. DNA for the CDR3: TGTGCCAGCAGTGAAGCGCGGTTGGCGGATAGGAAAGCTTTCTTT. This sequence joins TRBV6-1 and TRBJ1-1, with D hard to call. The germline V gene encodes CDR1 MNHNS and CDR2 SASEGT. The CDR3 totals 15 residues. Trimming removed 0 bases from V and 9 bases from J, with 17 bases in between.

This clone was seen only a few times. V usage is TRBV5-4 and J usage is TRBJ1-2, with D possibly being TRBD1 (5 bases). Germline CDR1 is SGHNT and CDR2 is YYREEE (reference sequence). This CDR3 comprises 16 residues. The germline V and J ends were trimmed by 2 bases and 3 bases, with 17 bases remaining between them. The CDR3 DNA reads as TGTGCCAGCAGCTTAGGGGACCCTAACTTTCACTATGGCTACACCTTC. As protein: CASSLGDPNFHYGYTF.

The chain combines TRBV7-9 with TRBJ2-7; tentatively, D is TRBD1 or TRBD2 (6 bases each). Per the germline V gene, CDR1 is SEHNR and CDR2 is FQNEAQ (reference sequence). The CDR3 has 14 residues. The V gene lost 2 bases and the J gene lost 6 bases, with 14 bases spanning the gap. CDR3 sequence reads: CASSLTLQGGEQYF. The CDR3, as DNA: TGTGCCAGCAGCTTAACACTACAGGGAGGCGAGCAGTACTTC.

The rearrangement joins TRBV5-1 to TRBJ1-2, with D unclear. Trimming stripped 6 bases from V and 5 bases from J, with 23 bases between. CDR1 is SGHRS and CDR2 is YFSETQ in the germline V gene. There are 16 residues in the CDR3. The CDR3 sequence: CASTPYPRTQDYGYTF. CDR3 nucleotides: TGCGCCAGCACACCGTATCCGAGGACCCAAGATTATGGCTACACCTTC.

The gene calls are TRBV30 and TRBJ2-2; 9 nucleotides line up with TRBD1. The germline V gene encodes CDR1 GTSNPN and CDR2 SVGIG (reference sequence). V trimming: 4 bases; J trimming: 3 bases; junction bases outside the gene matches: 6. This CDR3 spans 15 amino acids. DNA of the CDR3: TGTGCCTGGACCCTCCGGGACAGGGACACCGGGGAGCTGTTTTTT. Translated, it gives CAWTLRDRDTGELFF. The full variable domain, with the rest looked up from reference TRBV30 and TRBJ2-2, is SQTIHQWPATLVQPVGSPLSLECTVEGTSNPNLYWYRQAAGRGLQLLFYSVGIGQISSEVPQNLSASRPQDRQFILSSKKLLLSDSGFYLCAWTLRDRDTGELFFGEGSRLTVL.

The chain links TRBV6-6 to TRBJ2-5, with 8 bases matching TRBD1. In germline, CDR1 is MNHNY, CDR2 SVGAGI (reference sequence). V shed 6 bases and J 4 bases; nucleotides not matched to a gene: 4. The CDR3 contains 13 residues. CDR3 bases: TGTGCCAGCAGGGTTACAGGGGGAGAGACCCAGTACTTC. Its translation: CASRVTGGETQYF.

The J gene is TRBJ1-5, the V gene TRBV4-1, with D hard to call. Germline V lookup: CDR1 MGHRA, CDR2 YSYEKL. CDR3 length: 16 residues. V lost 4 bases to trimming and J lost 0 bases, with 13 bases between them. Written as DNA, the CDR3 is TGCGCCAGCAGCCGCATCCTGGACGGTAGCAATCAGCCCCAGCATTTT. Its translation: CASSRILDGSNQPQHF.

This chain links TRBV30 with TRBJ1-6; 7 bases line up with TRBD1. The junction had 8 bases not matched to a gene; V was cut back by 2 bases and J by 7 bases. CDR1 is GTSNPN and CDR2 is SVGIG in the germline V gene (reference sequence). This CDR3 has 15 residues. The CDR3 sequence is CAWSRSGTANSPLHF. The CDR3 DNA sequence: TGTGCCTGGAGTAGATCCGGGACAGCAAATTCACCCCTCCACTTT.

The rearrangement joins TRBV13 to TRBJ2-2; D remains unclear. Trimming left V 5 bases short and J 2 bases short, with 15 bases between. The CDR3 loop spans 16 amino acids. CDR1 and CDR2 from the germline V gene are PRHDT and FYEKMQ (reference sequence). The CDR3 region is CASSPYSKINTGELFF. The CDR3 DNA sequence: TGTGCCAGCAGCCCATACTCAAAGATTAACACCGGGGAGCTGTTTTTT.

In nucleotides, the CDR3 is TGTGCCACCCACCGGGGGGATTCTTACAATGAGCAGTTCTTC. Translating it yields CATHRGDSYNEQFF. The chain couples TRBV28 to TRBJ2-1, with 7 bases fitting TRBD2. The CDR3 runs to 14 residues. In germline, CDR1 is MDHEN, CDR2 SYDVKM. V lost 10 bases and J lost 4; bases outside the gene matches: 10.

As for this clone: Other DNA variants within this sample encode the same CDR3. The chain combines TRBV30 with TRBJ1-5; D is perhaps TRBD1 (5 bases). The CDR3 spans 16 residues. V was trimmed by 0 bases and J by 1 base, leaving 13 bases between them. Per the germline V gene, CDR1 is GTSNPN and CDR2 is SVGIG (reference sequence). CDR3 protein: CAWSVQGRDSNQPQHF. CDR3 nucleotide sequence: TGTGCCTGGAGTGTACAAGGCCGGGACAGCAATCAGCCCCAGCATTTT.

This clone appeared a few times. This chain connects TRBV5-4 to TRBJ1-4, with unresolved D. This CDR3 region has 14 residues. V dropped 0 bases and J dropped 8 bases, with 11 bases sitting between them. Germline CDR1 is SGHNT and CDR2 is YYREEE (reference sequence). Here the CDR3 reads CASSLEGKQEKLFF. The CDR3 region has the DNA TGTGCCAGCAGCTTGGAAGGGAAACAAGAAAAACTGTTTTTT.

The chain has TRBV14 and TRBJ1-2; no reliable D call. The CDR3 totals 12 residues. Trimming pared 0 bases from V and 3 bases from J, leaving 2 bases between. In germline, CDR1 is SGHDN, CDR2 FVKESK. For the CDR3, the DNA is TGTGCCAGCAGCCAAGAGCACTATGGCTACACCTTC. This codes for CASSQEHYGYTF.

Comment on this clone: Since a much larger clone is just one base distant, this may be a read error. This chain joins TRBV5-1 and TRBJ2-1; 14 nucleotides line up with TRBD2. The CDR3 covers 16 residues. The trim removed 0 bases at V and 5 bases at J, leaving 1 base unmatched. Germline CDR1 and CDR2: SGHRS and YFSETQ. Here the CDR3 reads CASSLGGLAGDNEQFF. The CDR3 nucleotides read TGCGCCAGCAGCTTGGGGGGACTAGCGGGAGACAATGAGCAGTTCTTC.

CDR3 sequence reads: CASSFSGLSSYNEQFF. The CDR3 nucleotides read TGCGCCAGCAGCTTTTCCGGACTAAGCTCCTACAATGAGCAGTTCTTC. The gene calls are TRBV5-1 and TRBJ2-1; maybe TRBD2 (6 bases). V dropped 2 bases and J dropped 0 bases, with 12 bases sitting between them. Per germline, CDR1 SGHRS and CDR2 YFSETQ. The CDR3 runs to 16 residues.